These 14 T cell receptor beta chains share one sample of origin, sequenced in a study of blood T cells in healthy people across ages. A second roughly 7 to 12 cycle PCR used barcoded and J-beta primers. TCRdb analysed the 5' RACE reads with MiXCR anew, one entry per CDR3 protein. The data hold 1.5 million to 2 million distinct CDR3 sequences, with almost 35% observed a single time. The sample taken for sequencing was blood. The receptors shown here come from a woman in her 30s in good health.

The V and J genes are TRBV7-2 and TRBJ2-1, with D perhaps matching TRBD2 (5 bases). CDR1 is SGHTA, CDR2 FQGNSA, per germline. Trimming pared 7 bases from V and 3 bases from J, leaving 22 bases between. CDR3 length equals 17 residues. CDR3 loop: CTSTLLGSGIFYNEQFF. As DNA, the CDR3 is TGTACCAGCACCCTCCTGGGCAGCGGAATCTTCTACAATGAGCAGTTCTTC. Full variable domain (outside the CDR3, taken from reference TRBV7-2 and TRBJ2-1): GAGVSQSPSNKVTEKGKDVELRCDPISGHTALYWYRQSLGQGLEFLIYFQGNSAPDKSGLPSDRFSAERTGGSVSTLTIQRTQQEDSAVYLCTSTLLGSGIFYNEQFFGPGTRLTVL.

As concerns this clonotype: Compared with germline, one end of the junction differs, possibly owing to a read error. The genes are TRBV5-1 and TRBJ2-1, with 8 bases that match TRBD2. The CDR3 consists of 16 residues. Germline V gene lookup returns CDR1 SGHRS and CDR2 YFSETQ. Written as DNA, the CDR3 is TGCGCCGGCAGCTTGGACGGCGGGGGGTCCTACAATGAGCAGTTCTTC. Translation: CAGSLDGGGSYNEQFF.

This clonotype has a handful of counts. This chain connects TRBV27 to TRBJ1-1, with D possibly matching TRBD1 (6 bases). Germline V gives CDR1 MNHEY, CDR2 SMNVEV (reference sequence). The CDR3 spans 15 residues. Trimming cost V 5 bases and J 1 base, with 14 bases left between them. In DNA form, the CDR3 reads TGTGCCAGCAGTCCCGGGACACAAGGGAACACTGAAGCTTTCTTT. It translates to CASSPGTQGNTEAFF.

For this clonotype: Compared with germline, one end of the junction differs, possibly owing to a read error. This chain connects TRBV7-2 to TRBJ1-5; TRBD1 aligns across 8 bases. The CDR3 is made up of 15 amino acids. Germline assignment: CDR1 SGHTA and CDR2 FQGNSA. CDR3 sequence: CASSLGRGPNQPRHF. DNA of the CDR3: TGTGCCAGCAGCTTAGGCAGGGGGCCTAATCAGCCCCGGCATTTT.

The CDR3: CASSFGGPAIYEQYF. As DNA, the CDR3 is TGCGCCAGCAGCTTCGGCGGGCCGGCGATCTACGAGCAGTACTTC. The chain has TRBV5-1 and TRBJ2-7; tentative D call: TRBD2 (5 bases). The V and J ends lost 2 bases and 3 bases respectively, with 15 bases between them. CDR3 length: 15 residues. Germline CDR1 and CDR2: SGHRS and YFSETQ. The complete variable domain, with remaining parts taken from reference TRBV5-1 and TRBJ2-7, reads KAGVTQTPRYLIKTRGQQVTLSCSPISGHRSVSWYQQTPGQGLQFLFEYFSETQRNKGNFPGRFSGRQFSNSRSEMNVSTLELGDSALYLCASSFGGPAIYEQYFGPGTRLTVT.

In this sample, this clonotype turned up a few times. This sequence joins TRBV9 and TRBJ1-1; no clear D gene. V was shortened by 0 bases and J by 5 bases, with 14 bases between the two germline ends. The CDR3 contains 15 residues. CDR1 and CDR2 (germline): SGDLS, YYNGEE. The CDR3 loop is CASSVDSSGLTEAFF. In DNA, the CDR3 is TGTGCCAGCAGCGTAGATAGTTCGGGCTTGACTGAAGCTTTCTTT.

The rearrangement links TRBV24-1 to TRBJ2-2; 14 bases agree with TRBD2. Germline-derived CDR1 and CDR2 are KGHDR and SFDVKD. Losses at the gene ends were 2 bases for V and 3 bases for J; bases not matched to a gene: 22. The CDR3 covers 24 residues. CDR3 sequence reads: CATSDSPPGLAGEINFRYTGELFF. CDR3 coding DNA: TGTGCCACCAGTGATTCCCCTCCGGGACTAGCGGGAGAGATCAATTTCCGCTACACCGGGGAGCTGTTTTTT.

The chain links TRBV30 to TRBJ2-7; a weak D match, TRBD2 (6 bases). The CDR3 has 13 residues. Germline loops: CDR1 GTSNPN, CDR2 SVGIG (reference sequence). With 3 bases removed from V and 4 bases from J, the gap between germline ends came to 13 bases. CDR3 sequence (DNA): TGTGCCTGGAGCGCGGAGGGATTGTACGAGCAGTACTTC. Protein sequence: CAWSAEGLYEQYF.

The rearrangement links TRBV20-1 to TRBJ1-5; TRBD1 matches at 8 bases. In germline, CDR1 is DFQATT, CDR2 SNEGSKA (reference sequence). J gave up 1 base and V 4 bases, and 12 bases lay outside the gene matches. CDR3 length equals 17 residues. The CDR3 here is CSAMVAGGVLSNQPQHF. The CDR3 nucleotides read TGCAGTGCTATGGTTGCAGGGGGCGTCTTGAGCAATCAGCCCCAGCATTTT.

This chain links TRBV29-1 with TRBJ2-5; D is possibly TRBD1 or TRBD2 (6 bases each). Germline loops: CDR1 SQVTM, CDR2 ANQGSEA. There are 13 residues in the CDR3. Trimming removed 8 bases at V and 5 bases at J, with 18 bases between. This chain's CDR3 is CSSQVGGWETQYF. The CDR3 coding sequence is TGCAGCTCTCAAGTGGGGGGCTGGGAGACCCAGTACTTC.

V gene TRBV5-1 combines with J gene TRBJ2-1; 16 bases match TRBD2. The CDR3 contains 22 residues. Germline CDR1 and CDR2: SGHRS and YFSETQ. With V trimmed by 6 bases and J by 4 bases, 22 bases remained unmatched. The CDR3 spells CASNPSPYKGLAGGPGYNEQFF. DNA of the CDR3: TGCGCCAGCAACCCATCACCGTATAAGGGACTAGCGGGGGGGCCGGGATACAATGAGCAGTTCTTC.

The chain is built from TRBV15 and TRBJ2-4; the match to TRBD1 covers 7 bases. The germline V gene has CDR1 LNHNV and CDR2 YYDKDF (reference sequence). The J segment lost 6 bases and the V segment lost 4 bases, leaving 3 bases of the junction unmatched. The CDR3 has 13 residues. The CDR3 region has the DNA TGTGCCACCAGCAATCACAGGGGAAACATTCAGTACTTC. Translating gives CATSNHRGNIQYF. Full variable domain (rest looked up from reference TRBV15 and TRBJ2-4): DAMVIQNPRYQVTQFGKPVTLSCSQTLNHNVMYWYQQKSSQAPKLLFHYYDKDFNNEADTPDNFQSRRPNTSFCFLDIRSPGLGDTAMYLCATSNHRGNIQYFGAGTRLSVL.

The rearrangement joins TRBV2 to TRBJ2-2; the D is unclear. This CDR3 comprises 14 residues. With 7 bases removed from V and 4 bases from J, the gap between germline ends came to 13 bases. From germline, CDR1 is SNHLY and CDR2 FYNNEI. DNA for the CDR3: TGTGCCAGCAAACTGACTGTGGGCACCGGGGAGCTGTTTTTT. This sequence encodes CASKLTVGTGELFF.

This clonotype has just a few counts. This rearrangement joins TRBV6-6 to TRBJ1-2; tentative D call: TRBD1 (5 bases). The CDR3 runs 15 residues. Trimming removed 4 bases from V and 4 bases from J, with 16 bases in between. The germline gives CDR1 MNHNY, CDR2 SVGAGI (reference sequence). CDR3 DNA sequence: TGTGCCAGCAGTTTCCGCAGGGATGCCTCCTATGGCTACACCTTC. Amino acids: CASSFRRDASYGYTF.